The rows below give T cell receptor beta chains drawn from one sample of a study of T cells after yellow fever vaccination. Via MiXCR, TCRdb re-called the 5' RACE reads, giving one row per CDR3 protein. The sample comprises some 670,000 distinct CDR3 sequences, 9% to 15% of which are singletons, and about 15% rests with the top ten. Sequenced material: PBMCs, taken on the day of the yellow fever booster vaccination. The receptors were sampled from a man aged 30 to 45 who received the YFV17D yellow fever vaccine. Each CDR3 is given with its conserved first and last residue. A D gene is named only where the DNA matches it firmly. Clone size is given for some rows only: seen once, a few or many times, or a class if the clone is expanded.

CDR3 protein,V gene,D gene,clone size
CASSTRTSGNNEQFF,TRBV7-2,TRBD2,many
CASSPSGLQSTDTQYF,TRBV18,NA,few
CASRVSSYNEQFF,TRBV12-3/TRBV12-4,NA,many
CASSGGGPQETQYF,TRBV2,NA,few
CASSSTPGYIISGANVLTF,TRBV5-6,NA,NA
CASSFPGPSSYEQYF,TRBV7-2,NA,once
CASSTDGAAQYF,TRBV7-8,NA,few
CASSLTHRAAEAFF,TRBV12-3/TRBV12-4,NA,few
CASSFPGLLFRHF,TRBV7-2,NA,NA
CASSQSGGYEQYF,TRBV4-2,NA,few
CASSSTAFRGTYEQYF,TRBV12-3/TRBV12-4,NA,NA